This entry concerns a single T cell receptor beta chain. Its antigen remains unidentified. Germline values: CDR1 MGHRA, CDR2 YSYEKL. V shed 1 base, J shed 4 bases, and the junction held 8 bases outside the gene matches. The CDR3 has 16 residues. This specimen belongs to a study of shared clonotypes between healthy human individuals. About the study: Three CD4 naive, three CD4 memory, two CD8 naive and one CD8 memory plate were used per donor. General study findings and limits: The study's rarefaction showed incomplete sorted-subset sequencing despite large depth.

Sequencing was performed with immunoSEQ multiplex PCR; in TCRdb, only in-frame clones are kept and a portion is missing. The sample includes some 2 million clones, 95% of them seen just once. J is TRBJ2-7 and V is TRBV4-1; 9 positions match TRBD2. The sequenced sample was naive CD4+ T cells sorted from blood. Subset reported: CD45RA+ positively selected. The clonotype comes from a man younger than 35 in good health. CDR3 protein: CASSQGWLAGRYEQYF. CDR3 coding DNA: TGCGCCAGCAGCCAAGGTTGGCTAGCGGGAAGGTACGAGCAGTACTTC.